A selection of T cell receptor beta chains follows, all from one sample in a study of T-cell memory formation after mild COVID-19. MiXCR, run by TCRdb on the 5' RACE reads, gives a single entry per CDR3 protein. Here the sample spans about 350,000 distinct CDR3 sequences, around 15% being singletons. The source material was PBMCs or a T cell subset sorted from them (not recorded which). These TCRs come from a man younger than 30 who had mild COVID-19 (a few samples of this study predate the infection). Cell type and time point are not known. CDR3s include the opening cysteine and the closing phenylalanine or tryptophan. The D gene is left open where the match is weak. Not every row has a clone size; where given, it reads once, few, many or a size class.

v_gene,abundance,j_gene,d_gene,CDR3nt,CDR3aa
TRBV9,few,TRBJ2-5,TRBD2,TGTGCCAGCAGCGTTTACGGGGGGGATCAAGAGACCCAGTACTTC,CASSVYGGDQETQYF
TRBV18,NA,TRBJ1-6,NA,TGTGCCAGCTCGCCTAGATCGACGGATTATAATTCACCCCTCCACTTT,CASSPRSTDYNSPLHF
TRBV4-1,many,TRBJ2-1,NA,TGCGCCAGCAGCAACCACGTGGGGGACAATGAGCAGTTCTTC,CASSNHVGDNEQFF
TRBV4-3,NA,TRBJ1-6,NA,TGCGCCAGCAGCCAAGGACAGTTCCGTAATTCACCCCTCCACTTT,CASSQGQFRNSPLHF
TRBV12-3/TRBV12-4,few,TRBJ2-3,TRBD2,TGTGCCAGCATCTTCCGCGGGGGAACAGATACGCAGTATTTT,CASIFRGGTDTQYF
TRBV6-1,NA,TRBJ1-2,NA,TGTGCCAGCAGTAGAGAGGGAGACCCTACCTATGGCTACACCTTC,CASSREGDPTYGYTF
TRBV19,many,TRBJ2-3,TRBD2,TGTGCCACCACTAGCGGGGACCGCACAGATACGCAGTATTTT,CATTSGDRTDTQYF
TRBV7-9,NA,TRBJ2-3,NA,TGTGCCAGCAGCGTCCCCGGAGGAGATACGCAGTATTTT,CASSVPGGDTQYF
TRBV5-1,few,TRBJ1-5,NA,TGCGCCAGCAGCGGAACGGGGGGTCTAGGTCAGCCCCAGCATTTT,CASSGTGGLGQPQHF
TRBV27,few,TRBJ1-1,NA,TGTGCCAGCAGTGGCAGATTGGGGATGAACACTGAAGCTTTCTTT,CASSGRLGMNTEAFF
TRBV6-5,few,TRBJ2-3,TRBD2,TGTGCCAGCAGTTACTCGGGGGGGTTGGGAGATACGCAGTATTTT,CASSYSGGLGDTQYF
TRBV12-3/TRBV12-4,NA,TRBJ2-3,TRBD2,TGTGCCAGCAGTCCAACCGGGACTAGCGGGGGCTCAGATACGCAGTATTTT,CASSPTGTSGGSDTQYF
TRBV3-1,many,TRBJ2-1,TRBD1,TGTGCCAGCCGGGACAGCTCCTACAATGAGCAGTTCTTC,CASRDSSYNEQFF
TRBV7-2,few,TRBJ2-7,TRBD2,TGTGCCAGCAGCTTAGTGGCGGGGGACTTCGCCTACGAGCAGTACTTC,CASSLVAGDFAYEQYF
TRBV15,few,TRBJ1-2,NA,TGTGCCACCAGCTTTTCGGTAGACTATGGCTACACCTTC,CATSFSVDYGYTF
TRBV10-2,NA,TRBJ2-2,TRBD1,TGCGCCAGCAGTGGCCCGGGACAGGCGAACACCGGGGAGCTGTTTTTT,CASSGPGQANTGELFF
TRBV12-3/TRBV12-4,few,TRBJ1-4,NA,TGTGCCAGCAGTTTAATCCAGGGAAATGAAAAACTGTTTTTT,CASSLIQGNEKLFF
TRBV18,many,TRBJ2-3,TRBD2,TGTGCCAGCTCACCTGGAGCGGGGAGGAGCACAGATACGCAGTATTTT,CASSPGAGRSTDTQYF